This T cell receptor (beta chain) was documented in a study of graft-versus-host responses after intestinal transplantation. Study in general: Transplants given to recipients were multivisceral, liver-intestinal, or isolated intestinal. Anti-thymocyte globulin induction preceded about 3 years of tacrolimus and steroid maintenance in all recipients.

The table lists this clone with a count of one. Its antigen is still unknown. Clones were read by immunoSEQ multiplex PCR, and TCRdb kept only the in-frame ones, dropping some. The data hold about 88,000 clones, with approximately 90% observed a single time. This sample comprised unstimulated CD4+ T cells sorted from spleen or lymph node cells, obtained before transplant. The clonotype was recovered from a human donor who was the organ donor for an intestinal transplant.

The CDR3 DNA sequence: TGTGCCAGCTCACCAAAGCACAGGGACACTGAAGCTTTCTTT. Translation: CASSPKHRDTEAFF. V is TRBV18 and J is TRBJ1-1; tentatively, D is TRBD1 (6 bases). Trimming took off 2 bases at V and 3 bases at J, with 10 bases between the two ends. Germline values: CDR1 KGHSH, CDR2 LQKENI. CDR3 length: 14 amino acids.